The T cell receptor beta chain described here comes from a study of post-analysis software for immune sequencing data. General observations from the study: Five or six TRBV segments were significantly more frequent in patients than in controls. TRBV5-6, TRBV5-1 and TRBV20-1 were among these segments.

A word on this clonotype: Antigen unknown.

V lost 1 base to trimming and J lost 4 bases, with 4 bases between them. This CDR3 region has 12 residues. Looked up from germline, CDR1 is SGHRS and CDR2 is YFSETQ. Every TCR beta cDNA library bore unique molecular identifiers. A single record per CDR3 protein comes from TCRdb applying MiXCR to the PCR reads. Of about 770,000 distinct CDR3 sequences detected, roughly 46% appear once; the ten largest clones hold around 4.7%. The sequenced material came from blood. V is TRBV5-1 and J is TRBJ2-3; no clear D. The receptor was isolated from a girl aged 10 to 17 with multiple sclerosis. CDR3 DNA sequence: TGCGCCAGCAGCTTGAAGGCAGATACGCAGTATTTT. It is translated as CASSLKADTQYF.